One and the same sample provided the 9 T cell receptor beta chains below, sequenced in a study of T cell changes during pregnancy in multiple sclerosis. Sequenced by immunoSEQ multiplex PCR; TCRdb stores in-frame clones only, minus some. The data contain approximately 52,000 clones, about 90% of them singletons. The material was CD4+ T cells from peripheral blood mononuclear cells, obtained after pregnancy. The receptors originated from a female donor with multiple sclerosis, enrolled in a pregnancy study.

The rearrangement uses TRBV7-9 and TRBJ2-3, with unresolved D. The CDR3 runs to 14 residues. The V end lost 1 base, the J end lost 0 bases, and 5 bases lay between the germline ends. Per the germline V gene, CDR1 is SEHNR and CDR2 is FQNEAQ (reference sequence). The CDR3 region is CASSLGSSTDTQYF. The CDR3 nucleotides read TGTGCCAGCAGCTTAGGGAGTAGCACAGATACGCAGTATTTT.

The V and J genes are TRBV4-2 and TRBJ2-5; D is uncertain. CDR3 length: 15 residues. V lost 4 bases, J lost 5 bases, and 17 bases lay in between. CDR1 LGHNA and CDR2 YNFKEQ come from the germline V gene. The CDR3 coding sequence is TGTGCCAGCAGCCCCGCGCGAGCGCTGGAGGAGACCCAGTACTTC. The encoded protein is CASSPARALEETQYF.

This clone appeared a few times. The CDR3 DNA is TGTGCCAGCAGCCAAGCCTACAGGAACACTGAAGCTTTCTTT. Protein sequence: CASSQAYRNTEAFF. The genes are TRBV14 and TRBJ1-1; no reliable D call. The CDR3 contains 14 residues. V was shortened by 1 base and J by 1 base, with 7 bases between the two germline ends. The germline V gene has CDR1 SGHDN and CDR2 FVKESK. The entire variable domain, with the rest obtained from reference TRBV14 and TRBJ1-1, is as follows: EAGVTQFPSHSVIEKGQTVTLRCDPISGHDNLYWYRRVMGKEIKFLLHFVKESKQDESGMPNNRFLAERTGGTYSTLKVQPAELEDSGVYFCASSQAYRNTEAFFGQGTRLTVV.

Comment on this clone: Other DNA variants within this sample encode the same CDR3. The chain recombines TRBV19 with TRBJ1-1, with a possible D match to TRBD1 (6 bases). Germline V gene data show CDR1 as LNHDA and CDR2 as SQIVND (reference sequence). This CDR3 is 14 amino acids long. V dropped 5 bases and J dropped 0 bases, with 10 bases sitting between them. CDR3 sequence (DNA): TGTGCCAGTAGTTCCGACAGGTTGAACACTGAAGCTTTCTTT. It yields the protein CASSSDRLNTEAFF. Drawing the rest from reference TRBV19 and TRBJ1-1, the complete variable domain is DGGITQSPKYLFRKEGQNVTLSCEQNLNHDAMYWYRQDPGQGLRLIYYSQIVNDFQKGDIAEGYSVSREKKESFPLTVTSAQKNPTAFYLCASSSDRLNTEAFFGQGTRLTVV.

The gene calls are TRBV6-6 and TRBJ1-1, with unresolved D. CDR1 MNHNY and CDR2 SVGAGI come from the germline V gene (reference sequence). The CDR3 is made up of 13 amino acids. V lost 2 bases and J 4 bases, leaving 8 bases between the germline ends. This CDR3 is CASSYEILTEAFF. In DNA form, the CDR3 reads TGTGCCAGCAGTTACGAGATACTCACTGAAGCTTTCTTT.

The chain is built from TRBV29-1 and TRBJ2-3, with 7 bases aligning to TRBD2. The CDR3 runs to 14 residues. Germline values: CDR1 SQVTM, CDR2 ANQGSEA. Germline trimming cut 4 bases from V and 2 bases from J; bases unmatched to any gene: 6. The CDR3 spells CSVVGGRTTDTQYF. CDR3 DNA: TGCAGCGTTGTGGGGGGGAGAACCACAGATACGCAGTATTTT.

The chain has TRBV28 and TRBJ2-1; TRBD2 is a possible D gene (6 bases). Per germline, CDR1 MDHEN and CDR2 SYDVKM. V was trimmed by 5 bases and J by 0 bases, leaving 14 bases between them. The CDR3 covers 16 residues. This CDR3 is CASSGRRGFSYNEQFF. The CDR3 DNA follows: TGTGCCAGCAGTGGCCGGAGGGGTTTCTCCTACAATGAGCAGTTCTTC. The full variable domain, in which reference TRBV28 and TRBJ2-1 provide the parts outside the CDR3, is DVKVTQSSRYLVKRTGEKVFLECVQDMDHENMFWYRQDPGLGLRLIYFSYDVKMKEKGDIPEGYSVSREKKERFSLILESASTNQTSMYLCASSGRRGFSYNEQFFGPGTRLTVL.

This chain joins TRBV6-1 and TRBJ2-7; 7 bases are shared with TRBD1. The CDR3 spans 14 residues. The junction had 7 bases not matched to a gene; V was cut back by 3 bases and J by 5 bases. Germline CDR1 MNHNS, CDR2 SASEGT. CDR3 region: CASSEKRGLDEQYF. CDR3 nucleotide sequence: TGTGCCAGCAGTGAGAAAAGGGGGCTAGACGAGCAGTACTTC.

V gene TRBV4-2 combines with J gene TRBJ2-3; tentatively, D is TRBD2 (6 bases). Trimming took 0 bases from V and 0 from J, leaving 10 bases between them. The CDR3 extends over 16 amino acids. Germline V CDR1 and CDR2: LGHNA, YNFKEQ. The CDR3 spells CASSQEPGLSTDTQYF. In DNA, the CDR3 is TGTGCCAGCAGCCAAGAGCCGGGACTTAGCACAGATACGCAGTATTTT.